One sample yielded the 18 T cell receptor beta chains listed below, sequenced in a study of identical twins. TCRdb analysed the 5' RACE reads with MiXCR anew, one entry per CDR3 protein. The sample lists fewer than 900,000 distinct CDR3 sequences; roughly 20% were seen once. This sample also appeared in a second study, on T cells expressing NK-cell markers.

Specimen: PBMCs. These TCRs come from a woman aged 18-29 years in good health.

This clonotype was seen a handful of times. The rearrangement uses TRBV11-2 and TRBJ2-3, with no clear D. Germline CDR1 reads SGHAT; CDR2 reads FQNNGV. V lost 2 bases and J 8 bases, leaving 11 bases between the germline ends. The CDR3 length is 13 residues. CDR3 coding DNA: TGTGCCAGCAGCTTATCCCCTCACCGTACGCAGTATTTT. It translates to CASSLSPHRTQYF.

This chain uses TRBV6-1 with TRBJ1-1; D ambiguous. This CDR3 comprises 14 residues. V lost 5 bases, J lost 1 base, and 11 bases lay in between. Germline V gives CDR1 MNHNS, CDR2 SASEGT. The CDR3 DNA follows: TGTGCCAGCAGTAAGAGCCCCGGGAACACTGAAGCTTTCTTT. It specifies CASSKSPGNTEAFF.

The chain employs TRBV20-1 and TRBJ2-1; 10 bases align to TRBD2. Germline V gene data show CDR1 as DFQATT and CDR2 as SNEGSKA (reference sequence). The CDR3 sequence is 17 residues long. Trimming at V came to 3 bases and at J to 6 bases, leaving 14 bases not matched to a gene. This chain's CDR3 is CSASDPGEGLAFNEQFF. For the CDR3, the DNA is TGCAGTGCTAGCGACCCCGGAGAGGGACTAGCGTTCAATGAGCAGTTCTTC.

This chain joins TRBV5-1 and TRBJ2-7, with D possibly being TRBD2 (6 bases). The V gene lost 0 bases and the J gene lost 3 bases, with 13 bases spanning the gap. This CDR3 region has 15 residues. CDR1 and CDR2 from the germline V gene are SGHRS and YFSETQ. In DNA form, the CDR3 reads TGCGCCAGCAGCTTGGATCGGGGGACTGTCTACGAGCAGTACTTC. As protein: CASSLDRGTVYEQYF.

The chain carries TRBV20-1 and TRBJ2-2; 7 bases match TRBD2. The germline V gene encodes CDR1 DFQATT and CDR2 SNEGSKA (reference sequence). V lost 6 bases and J lost 2; bases outside the gene matches: 12. The length of the CDR3 is 16 residues. The CDR3 DNA sequence: TGCAGTGCCCGGCGCCACGGGGGGTCCAACACCGGGGAGCTGTTTTTT. It is translated as CSARRHGGSNTGELFF.

The chain combines TRBV5-1 with TRBJ2-3; D unclear. The V end lost 1 base, the J end lost 1 base, and 10 bases lay between the germline ends. The CDR3 has 15 residues. The germline V gene encodes CDR1 SGHRS and CDR2 YFSETQ. The CDR3 DNA reads as TGCGCCAGCAGCTTGAACCCACTCGGCACAGATACGCAGTATTTT. Translation gives CASSLNPLGTDTQYF.

Only a few counts were recorded for this clonotype. The chain recombines TRBV20-1 with TRBJ2-5, with 8 bases lining up with TRBD1. V lost 5 bases to trimming and J lost 5 bases; unmatched junction nucleotides: 7. CDR1 is DFQATT, CDR2 SNEGSKA, per germline (reference sequence). There are 13 residues in the CDR3. The DNA for the CDR3 is TGCAGTGCTTACAGGGGGGCAAGTGAGACCCAGTACTTC. This translates into CSAYRGASETQYF.

This clonotype came up a few times. This chain joins TRBV12-3 or TRBV12-4 and TRBJ2-1, with 9 bases lining up with TRBD2. The CDR3 totals 13 residues. V was pared by 3 bases and J by 8 bases, with 2 bases of the junction left unmatched. Here the CDR3 reads CASSFGTSYEQFF. CDR3 in DNA: TGTGCCAGCAGTTTCGGGACTAGCTATGAGCAGTTCTTC.

The chain combines TRBV4-1 with TRBJ1-3; D is undetermined. This CDR3 comprises 15 residues. Deletions cut 0 bases from V and 2 bases from J, with 8 bases between. Germline V gives CDR1 MGHRA, CDR2 YSYEKL. CDR3 DNA sequence: TGCGCCAGCAGCCAAGAGATGGATCCTGGAAACACCATATATTTT. Amino acid sequence: CASSQEMDPGNTIYF.

The chain recombines TRBV11-3 with TRBJ2-7; D is uncertain. The CDR3 is made up of 13 amino acids. V was cut by 8 bases and J by 3 bases, with 14 bases left in between. Germline V gene sequence: CDR1 SGHNT, CDR2 YENEEA. The CDR3 here is CASATGLDYEQYF. DNA for the CDR3: TGTGCCAGCGCAACGGGCCTCGACTACGAGCAGTACTTC. Based on the CDR3 plus reference TRBV11-3 and TRBJ2-7, the full variable domain is EAGVVQSPRYKIIEKKQPVAFWCNPISGHNTLYWYLQNLGQGPELLIRYENEEAVDDSQLPKDRFSAERLKGVDSTLKIQPAELGDSAVYLCASATGLDYEQYFGPGTRLTVT.

This clonotype was picked up a small number of times. The chain employs TRBV4-2 and TRBJ2-1, with 9 bases aligning to TRBD2. Per germline, CDR1 LGHNA and CDR2 YNFKEQ. The CDR3 sequence is 16 residues long. The ends lost 3 bases at V and 2 bases at J; junction bases unmatched: 5. The CDR3 nucleotides read TGTGCCAGCAGCCAGGAGGAGCGGGGGGCCTACAATGAGCAGTTCTTC. It encodes CASSQEERGAYNEQFF.

This clonotype was counted only a few times. V and J are TRBV7-9 and TRBJ2-1; D remains ambiguous. This CDR3 comprises 12 residues. Germline CDR1 and CDR2: SEHNR and FQNEAQ (reference sequence). V shed 4 bases and J shed 8 bases, with 9 bases lying between them. CDR3 coding DNA: TGTGCCAGCAGCTCCCCAGACGATGAGCAGTTCTTC. Residues: CASSSPDDEQFF. Complete variable domain (other parts from reference TRBV7-9 and TRBJ2-1): DTGVSQNPRHKITKRGQNVTFRCDPISEHNRLYWYRQTLGQGPEFLTYFQNEAQLEKSRLLSDRFSAERPKGSFSTLEIQRTEQGDSAMYLCASSSPDDEQFFGPGTRLTVL.

The gene calls are TRBV9 and TRBJ2-7, with D maybe TRBD1 (6 bases). The CDR3 runs 15 residues. CDR1 SGDLS and CDR2 YYNGEE come from the germline V gene. V was pared by 3 bases and J by 1 base, with 14 bases between. CDR3: CASSAEGVLSYEQYF. In nucleotides, the CDR3 is TGTGCCAGCAGCGCCGAGGGGGTGTTGTCCTACGAGCAGTACTTC.

This chain uses TRBV30 with TRBJ2-1; D gene unclear. This CDR3 is built from 11 residues. V was shortened by 3 bases and J by 8 bases, with 8 bases between the two germline ends. Germline lookup yields CDR1 GTSNPN and CDR2 SVGIG (reference sequence). The CDR3 region has the DNA TGTGCCTGGAGCATCTTATATGAGCAGTTCTTC. This translates into CAWSILYEQFF.

V gene TRBV11-2 combines with J gene TRBJ2-3; perhaps TRBD2 as D (5 bases). The CDR3 contains 19 residues. Germline CDR1 SGHAT, CDR2 FQNNGV. The V end lost 1 base, the J end lost 2 bases, and 22 bases lay between the germline ends. This CDR3 reads CASSLVPSGPYMITDTQYF. The CDR3 coding sequence is TGTGCCAGCAGCTTAGTCCCCAGCGGCCCATATATGATCACAGATACGCAGTATTTT. The full variable domain, rest sourced from reference TRBV11-2 and TRBJ2-3, is EAGVAQSPRYKIIEKRQSVAFWCNPISGHATLYWYQQILGQGPKLLIQFQNNGVVDDSQLPKDRFSAERLKGVDSTLKIQPAKLEDSAVYLCASSLVPSGPYMITDTQYFGPGTRLTVL.

CDR3 bases: TGCGCCAGCAGCTCCGCGCAGAACATTCAGTACTTC. Its translation is CASSSAQNIQYF. The chain is built from TRBV5-1 and TRBJ2-4; D is ambiguous. Germline loops: CDR1 SGHRS, CDR2 YFSETQ. With 3 bases removed from V and 7 bases from J, the gap between germline ends came to 8 bases. The CDR3 totals 12 residues. Drawing the rest from reference TRBV5-1 and TRBJ2-4, the complete variable domain is KAGVTQTPRYLIKTRGQQVTLSCSPISGHRSVSWYQQTPGQGLQFLFEYFSETQRNKGNFPGRFSGRQFSNSRSEMNVSTLELGDSALYLCASSSAQNIQYFGAGTRLSVL.

V and J are TRBV12-3 or TRBV12-4 and TRBJ2-1; D remains unclear. V dropped 8 bases and J dropped 10 bases, with 12 bases sitting between them. The CDR3 is 11 amino acids. In DNA form, the CDR3 reads TGTGCCAGCCGGTCCCCCGAAGAGCAGTTCTTC. Translation: CASRSPEEQFF.

This clonotype was recorded a few times. The genes are TRBV12-3 or TRBV12-4 and TRBJ1-1; maybe TRBD1 (5 bases). The CDR3 runs to 11 residues. V gave up 6 bases and J gave up 11 bases, with 13 bases separating them. CDR3 loop: CASRTRQKAFF. The CDR3 DNA is TGTGCCAGCAGAACAAGACAGAAGGCTTTCTTT.